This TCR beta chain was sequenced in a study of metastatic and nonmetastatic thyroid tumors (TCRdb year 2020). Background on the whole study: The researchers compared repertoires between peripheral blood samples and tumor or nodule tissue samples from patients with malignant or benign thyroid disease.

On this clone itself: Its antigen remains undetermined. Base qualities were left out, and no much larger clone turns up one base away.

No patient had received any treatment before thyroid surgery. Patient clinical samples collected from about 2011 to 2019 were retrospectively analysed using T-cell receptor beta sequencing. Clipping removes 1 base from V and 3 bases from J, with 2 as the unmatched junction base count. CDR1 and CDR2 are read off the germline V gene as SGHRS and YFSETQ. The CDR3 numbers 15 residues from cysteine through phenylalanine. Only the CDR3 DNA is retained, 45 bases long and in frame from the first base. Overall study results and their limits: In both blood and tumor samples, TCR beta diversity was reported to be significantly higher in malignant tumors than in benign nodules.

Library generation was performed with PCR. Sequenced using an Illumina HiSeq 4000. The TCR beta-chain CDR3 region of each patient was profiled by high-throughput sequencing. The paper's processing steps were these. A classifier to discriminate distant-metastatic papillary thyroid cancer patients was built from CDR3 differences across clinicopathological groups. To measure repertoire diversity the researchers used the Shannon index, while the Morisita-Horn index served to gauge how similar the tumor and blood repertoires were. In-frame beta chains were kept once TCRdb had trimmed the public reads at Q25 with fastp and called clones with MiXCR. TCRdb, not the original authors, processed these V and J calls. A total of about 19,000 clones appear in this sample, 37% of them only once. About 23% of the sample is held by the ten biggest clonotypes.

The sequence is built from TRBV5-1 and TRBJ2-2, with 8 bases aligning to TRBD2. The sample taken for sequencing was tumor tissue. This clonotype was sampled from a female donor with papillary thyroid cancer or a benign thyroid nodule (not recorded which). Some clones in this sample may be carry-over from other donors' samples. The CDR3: CASSLFSGDTGELFF. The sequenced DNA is TGCGCCAGCAGCTTGTTTAGCGGGGACACCGGGGAGCTGTTTTTT.